These 12 T cell receptor beta chains originate from one sample sequenced in a study of human T cells and chemical hapten exposure. Stated time point: healthy volunteer bleed at 2 weeks. RNA extraction used unfractionated whole blood as the source of total RNA. TCRdb fed the RACE reads into MiXCR, producing one record per CDR3 protein. The repertoire holds about 93,000 distinct CDR3 sequences, about 10% seen once, with 2.5% to 3.5% in the top ten. Sequencing was performed on whole blood. These receptors came from a female donor in good health. Some clones in this sample may be carry-over from other donors' samples.

There are a few counts of this clonotype. One end of the junction is discordant with germline, which a read error may explain. The chain has TRBV20-1 and TRBJ2-7; TRBD2 might be the D (6 bases). The CDR3 is made up of 13 amino acids. Germline V CDR1 and CDR2: DFQATT, SNEGSKA (reference sequence). As DNA, the CDR3 is TGCAGTGCGAACAGACTAGTCTCCTCCGAGCAGTACTTC. It translates to CSANRLVSSEQYF.

This clonotype turned up a few times. This sequence joins TRBV11-3 and TRBJ2-4, with unresolved D. CDR3 length: 14 amino acids. Per the germline V gene, CDR1 is SGHNT and CDR2 is YENEEA. V was cut by 2 bases and J by 6 bases, with 11 bases left in between. CDR3 nucleotide sequence: TGTGCCAGCAGCTTATCCGGAGACTTAAACATTCAGTACTTC. This translates into CASSLSGDLNIQYF. The whole variable domain, remainder taken from reference TRBV11-3 and TRBJ2-4, is EAGVVQSPRYKIIEKKQPVAFWCNPISGHNTLYWYLQNLGQGPELLIRYENEEAVDDSQLPKDRFSAERLKGVDSTLKIQPAELGDSAVYLCASSLSGDLNIQYFGAGTRLSVL.

The CDR3, as DNA: TGTGCCAGCAGTCCGATGGGACAGATCAATCAGCCCCAGCATTTT. The encoded protein is CASSPMGQINQPQHF. J is TRBJ1-5 and V is TRBV6-1, with 7 bases that match TRBD1. The germline CDR1 and CDR2 sequences are MNHNS and SASEGT. This CDR3 is built from 15 residues. With V trimmed by 5 bases and J by 3 bases, 7 bases remained unmatched.

This clonotype was seen a handful of times. The V gene is TRBV28, the J gene TRBJ1-1, with D hard to call. This CDR3 spans 12 amino acids. V was cut by 8 bases and J by 6 bases, with 13 bases left in between. CDR1 and CDR2 (germline): MDHEN, SYDVKM. CDR3 loop: CASSKGLAEAFF. CDR3 bases: TGTGCCAGCTCCAAGGGTCTGGCTGAAGCTTTCTTT.

The chain links TRBV7-3 to TRBJ2-1; D tentatively reads TRBD1 or TRBD2 (5 bases each). Germline lookup yields CDR1 SGHTA and CDR2 FQGTGA. Trimming left V 2 bases short and J 10 bases short, with 21 bases between. This CDR3 has 16 residues. The CDR3 protein is CASSLGGGSRGKEQFF. The CDR3 DNA is TGTGCCAGCAGCTTAGGAGGTGGGAGTAGGGGAAAGGAGCAGTTCTTC.

This clonotype was detected only a few times. The chain recombines TRBV5-4 with TRBJ2-1; 12 bases match TRBD1. This CDR3 region has 16 residues. V trimming: 6 bases; J trimming: 3 bases; junction bases outside the gene matches: 7. The germline gives CDR1 SGHNT, CDR2 YYREEE (reference sequence). CDR3 sequence (DNA): TGTGCCAGCACCCGTGGGACAGGGGGCTACTACAATGAGCAGTTCTTC. It encodes CASTRGTGGYYNEQFF.

The chain carries TRBV30 and TRBJ1-6; D remains unclear. Trimming took 1 base from V and 3 from J, leaving 10 bases between them. The CDR3 sequence is 15 residues long. Per the germline V gene, CDR1 is GTSNPN and CDR2 is SVGIG (reference sequence). CDR3 protein: CAWSEDWDYNSPLHF. The CDR3 nucleotides are TGTGCCTGGAGTGAAGATTGGGACTATAATTCACCCCTCCACTTT.

This clonotype was observed many times. V and J are TRBV20-1 and TRBJ2-7; D gene uncertain. Deletions cut 6 bases from V and 0 bases from J, with 12 bases between. The germline CDR1 and CDR2 sequences are DFQATT and SNEGSKA (reference sequence). The CDR3 totals 13 residues. The CDR3 sequence is CSAKGPDSYEQYF. The CDR3 DNA is TGCAGTGCCAAAGGGCCCGACTCCTACGAGCAGTACTTC.

This clonotype was seen repeatedly, ten times or more. This chain links TRBV4-1 with TRBJ1-5; no reliable D call. The CDR3 consists of 15 residues. The ends were cut back, 0 bases at V and 0 bases at J, with 6 bases in the middle. The V gene's germline CDR1 is MGHRA and CDR2 YSYEKL. The CDR3 spells CASSQESFSNQPQHF. The DNA for the CDR3 is TGCGCCAGCAGCCAAGAATCGTTTAGCAATCAGCCCCAGCATTTT.

This clonotype was seen at least ten times. This chain uses TRBV2 with TRBJ1-4; no definite D call. CDR1 and CDR2 from the germline V gene are SNHLY and FYNNEI. The CDR3 runs to 11 residues. Trimming took off 3 bases at V and 8 bases at J, with 4 bases between the two ends. CDR3 nucleotide sequence: TGTGCCAGCAGTGACGAAGAAAAACTGTTTTTT. It specifies CASSDEEKLFF.

This clonotype was detected only a few times. CDR3 in DNA: TGTGCCAGCAGTTTAAAAGCGGGACGGGGGCAGTTCTTC. Its translation is CASSLKAGRGQFF. The genes are TRBV28 and TRBJ2-1, with 7 bases lining up with TRBD2. The CDR3 length is 13 residues. V was clipped by 2 bases and J by 12 bases; unmatched bases: 7. Germline CDR1 reads MDHEN; CDR2 reads SYDVKM.

This chain connects TRBV7-6 to TRBJ2-1; TRBD1 aligns across 7 bases. Trimming at V came to 1 base and at J to 9 bases, leaving 12 bases not matched to a gene. CDR3 size: 16 residues. CDR1 SGHVS and CDR2 FNYEAQ come from the germline V gene. This chain's CDR3 is CASSLVGTVYNGEQFF. The CDR3 region has the DNA TGTGCCAGCAGCTTAGTAGGGACAGTATACAATGGTGAGCAGTTCTTC.